This T cell receptor beta chain was recovered during a study of blood T cell repertoires in COVID-19. The authors' processing: Estimation of nucleated cell counts relied on the amplification of reference gene primers. Clones were read by immunoSEQ multiplex PCR, and TCRdb kept only the in-frame ones, dropping some. That table supplies the V and J calls and clone size; D and trimming were determined from the DNA. The top ten clones hold roughly 1.7% of a sample with more than 50,000 clones, roughly 91% of them seen once. CDR1 and CDR2 (germline): SGHRS, YFSETQ. The V end was cut by 3 bases, the J end by 5 bases, with 18 bases between. The CDR3 covers 16 residues.

Sequencing was carried out using peripheral blood. The receptor comes from a human donor in a cohort sampled during active COVID-19. The gene calls are TRBV5-1 and TRBJ2-1; perhaps TRBD1 as D (7 bases). The CDR3 DNA reads TGCGCCAGCAGCTATTCCCGACAGGGAGGAGACAATGAGCAGTTCTTC. Its translation: CASSYSRQGGDNEQFF.